What follows is one T cell receptor beta chain and its context. The sample belongs to a study of neoadjuvant anti-PD-1 for oral cavity cancer. In germline, CDR1 is SEHNR, CDR2 FQNEAQ (reference sequence). J lost 9 bases, V lost 4 bases, and 15 bases had no gene match. The length of the CDR3 is 16 residues. Sequencing was performed with immunoSEQ multiplex PCR; in TCRdb, only in-frame clones are kept and a portion is missing. The data hold more than 7,000 clones, with 50% to 75% observed a single time. The V call is TRBV7-9, the J call TRBJ2-1; 7 bases align to TRBD2. The specimen comprised tumor tissue, sampled before nivolumab (anti-PD-1) treatment. This TCR came from a person between 40 and 80 years old with oral cavity squamous cell carcinoma. The DNA of the CDR3 is TGTGCCAGCAGCTACGTTCCGGGACTACATGCCGGTGAGCAGTTCTTC. This sequence encodes CASSYVPGLHAGEQFF.